This is a list of T cell receptor beta chains from one sample in a study of human T cells and chemical hapten exposure. TCRdb independently ran MiXCR on the RACE reads; one entry per CDR3 protein. This table holds 85,000 to 95,000 distinct CDR3 sequences, about 8.6% found once. The sample taken for sequencing was whole blood. These receptors originate from a female donor in good health. Some clones in this sample may be carry-over from other donors' samples. Each CDR3 is given with its conserved first and last residue. The order of the fields is clone size, D gene, V gene, J gene, CDR3 protein, CDR3 DNA. D genes are given only for firm matches. Clone size appears in some rows only: once, few, many, or a class for an expanded clone.

abundance: once
d_gene: .
v_gene: TRBV24-1
j_gene: TRBJ1-5
CDR3aa: CATSRREDQPQHF
CDR3nt: TGTGCCACCAGTCGCAGGGAGGATCAACCCCAGCATTTT

abundance: .
d_gene: TRBD2
v_gene: TRBV18
j_gene: TRBJ2-7
CDR3aa: CASSPIAGSSYEQYF
CDR3nt: TGTGCCAGCTCACCCATAGCGGGGAGCTCCTACGAGCAGTACTTC

abundance: .
d_gene: .
v_gene: TRBV14
j_gene: TRBJ1-1
CDR3aa: CASSQDWGDTEAFF
CDR3nt: TGTGCCAGCAGCCAAGATTGGGGAGACACTGAAGCTTTCTTT

abundance: .
d_gene: TRBD1
v_gene: TRBV5-6
j_gene: TRBJ1-4
CDR3aa: CASSLVPWDRYNEKLFF
CDR3nt: TGTGCCAGCAGCTTGGTACCGTGGGACAGGTATAATGAAAAACTGTTTTTT

abundance: few
d_gene: TRBD2
v_gene: TRBV27
j_gene: TRBJ2-1
CDR3aa: CASSLMGGGGSYNEQFF
CDR3nt: TGTGCCAGCAGTCTAATGGGGGGGGGGGGCTCCTACAATGAGCAGTTCTTC

abundance: many
d_gene: .
v_gene: TRBV7-7
j_gene: TRBJ1-6
CDR3aa: CASSFPDSYNSPLHF
CDR3nt: TGTGCTAGCAGCTTCCCGGACAGTTATAATTCACCCCTCCACTTT

abundance: many
d_gene: .
v_gene: TRBV28
j_gene: TRBJ2-7
CDR3aa: CASSRLTVLHEQYF
CDR3nt: TGTGCCAGCAGCCGACTAACAGTCCTCCACGAGCAGTACTTC

abundance: few
d_gene: .
v_gene: TRBV27
j_gene: TRBJ2-3
CDR3aa: CASSLNPSLVQGTDTQYF
CDR3nt: TGTGCCAGCAGTTTAAACCCCTCTTTGGTACAGGGAACAGATACGCAGTATTTT

abundance: .
d_gene: TRBD2
v_gene: TRBV12-3/TRBV12-4
j_gene: TRBJ2-1
CDR3aa: CASRPQLATSYNEQFF
CDR3nt: TGTGCCAGCAGACCTCAACTAGCGACCTCCTACAATGAGCAGTTCTTC

abundance: .
d_gene: .
v_gene: TRBV29-1
j_gene: TRBJ2-1
CDR3aa: CSVEDPRTTFDEQFF
CDR3nt: TGCAGCGTTGAAGATCCGAGGACTACCTTCGATGAGCAGTTCTTC

abundance: many
d_gene: TRBD2
v_gene: TRBV29-1
j_gene: TRBJ2-1
CDR3aa: CSVAGTSGSNEQFF
CDR3nt: TGCAGCGTCGCCGGGACTAGCGGGTCGAATGAGCAGTTCTTC

abundance: many
d_gene: .
v_gene: TRBV11-2
j_gene: TRBJ2-3
CDR3aa: CASSRPTADTQYF
CDR3nt: TGTGCCAGCAGCCGCCCAACGGCGGATACGCAGTATTTT

abundance: .
d_gene: TRBD2
v_gene: TRBV20-1
j_gene: TRBJ2-7
CDR3aa: CSARRLAGVEQYF
CDR3nt: TGCAGTGCTAGGCGGCTAGCGGGAGTCGAGCAGTACTTC

abundance: few
d_gene: .
v_gene: TRBV10-3
j_gene: TRBJ2-3
CDR3aa: CAISVLSSTDTQYF
CDR3nt: TGTGCCATCAGTGTTCTATCTAGCACAGATACGCAGTATTTT

abundance: many
d_gene: .
v_gene: TRBV29-1
j_gene: TRBJ2-7
CDR3aa: CRLPRLLTRESSYEQYF
CDR3nt: TGCAGGTTGCCCCGTCTTCTTACCAGGGAGAGCTCCTACGAGCAGTACTTC

abundance: few
d_gene: .
v_gene: TRBV10-2
j_gene: TRBJ1-5
CDR3aa: CASSETLGQQHF
CDR3nt: TGCGCCAGCAGTGAGACCCTGGGTCAGCAGCATTTT

abundance: few
d_gene: TRBD2
v_gene: TRBV5-1
j_gene: TRBJ2-3
CDR3aa: CASSLAPSSGSADTQYF
CDR3nt: TGCGCCAGCAGCTTGGCCCCGTCAAGCGGGAGCGCAGATACGCAGTATTTT

abundance: few
d_gene: TRBD2
v_gene: TRBV3-1
j_gene: TRBJ2-6
CDR3aa: CASSQDPGLAPGANVLTF
CDR3nt: TGTGCCAGCAGCCAAGATCCCGGACTAGCCCCTGGGGCCAACGTCCTGACTTTC

abundance: few
d_gene: .
v_gene: TRBV20-1
j_gene: TRBJ2-3
CDR3aa: CSARLQGADTQYF
CDR3nt: TGCAGTGCTAGATTACAGGGAGCAGATACGCAGTATTTT

abundance: few
d_gene: .
v_gene: TRBV2
j_gene: TRBJ2-1
CDR3aa: CASEPDRIRGNEQFF
CDR3nt: TGTGCCAGTGAACCCGACAGGATCAGAGGCAATGAGCAGTTCTTC

abundance: .
d_gene: .
v_gene: TRBV7-2
j_gene: TRBJ2-3
CDR3aa: CASSLVEGVTDTQYF
CDR3nt: TGTGCCAGCAGCTTAGTTGAGGGGGTAACAGATACGCAGTATTTT

abundance: few
d_gene: .
v_gene: TRBV20-1
j_gene: TRBJ2-3
CDR3aa: CSALGGSTDTQYF
CDR3nt: TGCAGTGCTCTCGGGGGCAGCACAGATACGCAGTATTTT

abundance: few
d_gene: .
v_gene: TRBV27
j_gene: TRBJ2-5
CDR3aa: CASTEQETQYF
CDR3nt: TGTGCCAGCACCGAGCAAGAGACCCAGTACTTC

abundance: .
d_gene: TRBD2
v_gene: TRBV19
j_gene: TRBJ2-1
CDR3aa: CASSAGLADYNEQFF
CDR3nt: TGTGCCAGTAGTGCCGGACTAGCGGATTACAATGAGCAGTTCTTC

abundance: .
d_gene: TRBD1
v_gene: TRBV28
j_gene: TRBJ1-5
CDR3aa: CASSLFRGTGGSQPQHF
CDR3nt: TGTGCCAGCAGTTTATTTCGTGGGACAGGGGGCTCCCAGCCCCAGCATTTT

abundance: .
d_gene: TRBD1
v_gene: TRBV4-1
j_gene: TRBJ2-7
CDR3aa: CASSQDPGTVAYEQYF
CDR3nt: TGCGCCAGCAGCCAAGACCCGGGGACAGTAGCCTACGAGCAGTACTTC

abundance: .
d_gene: TRBD2
v_gene: TRBV27
j_gene: TRBJ2-1
CDR3aa: CASTLAGGSNEQFF
CDR3nt: TGTGCCAGCACGCTAGCGGGAGGGTCCAATGAGCAGTTCTTC

abundance: few
d_gene: .
v_gene: TRBV2
j_gene: TRBJ2-4
CDR3aa: CASSETSLGTKNIQYF
CDR3nt: TGTGCCAGCAGTGAGACAAGCCTGGGGACCAAAAACATTCAGTACTTC

abundance: few
d_gene: TRBD1
v_gene: TRBV2
j_gene: TRBJ2-1
CDR3aa: CASSDRDRVYNEQFF
CDR3nt: TGTGCCAGCAGTGACCGGGACAGGGTTTACAATGAGCAGTTCTTC

abundance: few
d_gene: .
v_gene: TRBV6-2/TRBV6-3
j_gene: TRBJ2-7
CDR3aa: CASSPGEYEQYF
CDR3nt: TGTGCCAGCAGTCCTGGGGAGTACGAGCAGTACTTC

abundance: many
d_gene: .
v_gene: TRBV3-1
j_gene: TRBJ2-3
CDR3aa: CASSHTDTQYF
CDR3nt: TGTGCCAGCAGCCACACAGATACGCAGTATTTT

abundance: many
d_gene: .
v_gene: TRBV6-1
j_gene: TRBJ1-6
CDR3aa: CASSEVYSPLHF
CDR3nt: TGTGCCAGCAGTGAAGTTTATTCACCCCTCCACTTT

abundance: few
d_gene: TRBD2
v_gene: TRBV5-6
j_gene: TRBJ2-7
CDR3aa: CASSLWTSGPRFYEQYF
CDR3nt: TGTGCCAGCAGCTTGTGGACTAGCGGCCCTCGGTTCTACGAGCAGTACTTC

abundance: .
d_gene: .
v_gene: TRBV4-1
j_gene: TRBJ2-7
CDR3aa: CASRNIGQGLAYEQYF
CDR3nt: TGCGCCAGCAGGAACATCGGCCAGGGCCTAGCCTACGAGCAGTACTTC

abundance: few
d_gene: TRBD1
v_gene: TRBV7-2
j_gene: TRBJ1-1
CDR3aa: CASSLDRGLVGSTEAFF
CDR3nt: TGTGCCAGCAGCTTAGACAGGGGGCTCGTAGGTAGCACTGAAGCTTTCTTT

abundance: many
d_gene: .
v_gene: TRBV12-5
j_gene: TRBJ2-1
CDR3aa: CASGQDWYNEQFF
CDR3nt: TGTGCTAGTGGCCAGGACTGGTACAATGAGCAGTTCTTC

abundance: many
d_gene: .
v_gene: TRBV9
j_gene: TRBJ2-2
CDR3aa: CASSVGSGVIAGELFF
CDR3nt: TGTGCCAGCAGCGTCGGGTCGGGGGTGATAGCCGGGGAGCTGTTTTTT